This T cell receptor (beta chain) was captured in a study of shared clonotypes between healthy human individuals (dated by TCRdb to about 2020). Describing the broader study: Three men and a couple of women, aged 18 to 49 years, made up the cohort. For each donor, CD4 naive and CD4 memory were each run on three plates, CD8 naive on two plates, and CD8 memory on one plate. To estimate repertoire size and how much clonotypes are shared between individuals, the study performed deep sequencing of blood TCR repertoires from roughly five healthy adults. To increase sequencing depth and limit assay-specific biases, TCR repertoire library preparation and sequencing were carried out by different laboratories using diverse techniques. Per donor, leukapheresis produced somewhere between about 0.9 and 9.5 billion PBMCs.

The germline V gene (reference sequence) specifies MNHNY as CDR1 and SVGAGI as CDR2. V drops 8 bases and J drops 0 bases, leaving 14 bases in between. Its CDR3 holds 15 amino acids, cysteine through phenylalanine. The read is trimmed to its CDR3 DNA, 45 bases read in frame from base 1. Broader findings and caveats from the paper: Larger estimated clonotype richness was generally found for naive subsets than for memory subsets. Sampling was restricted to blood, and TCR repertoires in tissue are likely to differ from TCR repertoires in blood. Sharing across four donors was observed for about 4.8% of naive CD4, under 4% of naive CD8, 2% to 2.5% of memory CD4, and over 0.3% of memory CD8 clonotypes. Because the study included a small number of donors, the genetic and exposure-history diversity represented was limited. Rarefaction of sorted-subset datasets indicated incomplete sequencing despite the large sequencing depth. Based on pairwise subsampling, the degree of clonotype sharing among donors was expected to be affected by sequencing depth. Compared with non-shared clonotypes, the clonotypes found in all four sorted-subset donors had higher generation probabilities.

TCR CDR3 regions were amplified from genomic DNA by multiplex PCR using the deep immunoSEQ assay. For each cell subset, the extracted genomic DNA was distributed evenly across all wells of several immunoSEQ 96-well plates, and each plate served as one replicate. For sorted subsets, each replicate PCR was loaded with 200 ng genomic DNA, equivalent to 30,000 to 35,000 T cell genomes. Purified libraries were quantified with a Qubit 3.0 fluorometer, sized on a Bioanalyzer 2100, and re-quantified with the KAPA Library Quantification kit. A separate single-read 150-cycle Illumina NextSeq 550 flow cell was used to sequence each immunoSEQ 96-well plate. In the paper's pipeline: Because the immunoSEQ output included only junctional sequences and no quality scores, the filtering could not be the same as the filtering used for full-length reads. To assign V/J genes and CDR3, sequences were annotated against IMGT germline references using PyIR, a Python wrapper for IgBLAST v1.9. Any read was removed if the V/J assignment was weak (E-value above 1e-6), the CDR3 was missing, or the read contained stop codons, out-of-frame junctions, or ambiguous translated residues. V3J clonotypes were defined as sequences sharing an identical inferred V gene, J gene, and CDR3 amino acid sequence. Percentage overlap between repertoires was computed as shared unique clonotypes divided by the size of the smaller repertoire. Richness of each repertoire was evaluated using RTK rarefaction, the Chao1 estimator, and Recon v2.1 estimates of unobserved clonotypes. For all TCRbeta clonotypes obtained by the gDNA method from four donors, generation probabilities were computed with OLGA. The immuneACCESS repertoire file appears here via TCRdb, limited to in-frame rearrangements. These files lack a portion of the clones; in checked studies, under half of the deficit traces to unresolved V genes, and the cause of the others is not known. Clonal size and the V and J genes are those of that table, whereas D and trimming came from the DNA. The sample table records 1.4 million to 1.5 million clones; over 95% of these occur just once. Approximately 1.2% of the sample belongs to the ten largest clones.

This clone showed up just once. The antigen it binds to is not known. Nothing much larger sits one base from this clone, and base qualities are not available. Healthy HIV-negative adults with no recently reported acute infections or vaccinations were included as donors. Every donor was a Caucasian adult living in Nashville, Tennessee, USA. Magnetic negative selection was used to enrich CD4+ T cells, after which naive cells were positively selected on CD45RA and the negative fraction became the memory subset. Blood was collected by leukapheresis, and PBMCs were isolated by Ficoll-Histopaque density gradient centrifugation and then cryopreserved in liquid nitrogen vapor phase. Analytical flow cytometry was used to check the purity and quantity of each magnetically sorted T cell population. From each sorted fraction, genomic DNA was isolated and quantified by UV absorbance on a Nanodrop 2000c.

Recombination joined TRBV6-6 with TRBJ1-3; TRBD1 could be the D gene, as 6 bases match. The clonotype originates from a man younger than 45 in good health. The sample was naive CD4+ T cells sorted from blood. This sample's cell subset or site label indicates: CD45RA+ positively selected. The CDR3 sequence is CASYDRPSSGNTIYF. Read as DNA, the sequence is TGTGCCAGCTATGACAGGCCGAGCTCTGGAAACACCATATATTTT.